A selection of T cell receptor beta chains follows, all from one sample in a study of T cell responses to AZD1222 COVID-19 vaccine. Sequenced by immunoSEQ multiplex PCR; TCRdb stores in-frame clones only, minus some. The sample includes more than 95,000 clones, approximately 87% of them seen just once. Material: peripheral blood, obtained on day 0 of AZD1222 vaccination. The origin of the receptors is an adult in good health. Each CDR3 is given with its conserved first and last residue. D genes are given only for firm matches. A clone size is listed for some rows: how often the clone was seen (once, few, many), or a class if it is expanded.

clone_size d_call j_call v_call cdr3_aa cdr3_nt
. TRBD2 TRBJ2-3 TRBV11-2 CASTPSGGATDTQYF TGTGCCAGCACCCCGTCCGGGGGGGCGACAGATACGCAGTATTTT
. . TRBJ2-7 TRBV7-2 CASSGSPSSYEQYF TGTGCCAGCAGCGGTAGCCCCAGCTCCTACGAGCAGTACTTC
. TRBD1 TRBJ2-7 TRBV11-2 CASSLEWTGGGSFWYEQYF TGTGCCAGCAGCTTAGAATGGACAGGGGGCGGCTCTTTTTGGTACGAGCAGTACTTC
. . TRBJ2-5 TRBV7-9 CASSQVGAETQYF TGTGCCAGCAGCCAGGTGGGGGCGGAGACCCAGTACTTC
. TRBD2 TRBJ2-5 TRBV5-6 CASSYNLAGNQETQYF TGTGCCAGCAGTTATAACCTAGCGGGGAATCAAGAGACCCAGTACTTC
. . TRBJ2-4 TRBV5-1 CASSLQGAKNIQYF TGCGCCAGCAGCTTACAGGGCGCCAAAAACATTCAGTACTTC
once . TRBJ1-4 TRBV6-2/TRBV6-3 CASTPDLGHEKLFF TGTGCCAGCACCCCGGACCTTGGGCATGAAAAACTGTTTTTT
once . TRBJ1-5 TRBV27 CASSLGQGNQPQHF TGTGCCAGCAGTTTAGGGCAGGGCAATCAGCCCCAGCATTTT
. TRBD1 TRBJ1-1 TRBV5-6 CASSLAGQGNTEAFF TGTGCCAGCAGCTTGGCGGGACAGGGGAACACTGAAGCTTTCTTT
. TRBD1 TRBJ2-2 TRBV19 CASRLGQGDTGELFF TGTGCCAGTAGGCTTGGACAGGGGGATACCGGGGAGCTGTTTTTT
. . TRBJ2-7 TRBV5-5 CASSPPGVPGWEQYF TGTGCCAGCAGCCCGCCGGGAGTCCCGGGATGGGAGCAGTACTTC
. . TRBJ1-5 TRBV29-1 CSVITVSNQPQHF TGCAGCGTTATAACGGTTAGCAATCAGCCCCAGCATTTT
. TRBD1 TRBJ2-2 TRBV18 CASSQQRQGATGELFF TGTGCCAGCTCACAACAGAGACAGGGGGCAACCGGGGAGCTGTTTTTT
. TRBD1 TRBJ1-6 TRBV2 CASSGTGSSYNSPLHF TGTGCCAGCAGTGGGACAGGGAGCTCCTATAATTCACCCCTCCACTTT
. . TRBJ2-5 TRBV29-1 CSAAQTGRSETQYF TGCAGCGCTGCCCAGACAGGGAGGTCCGAGACCCAGTACTTC
. . TRBJ2-7 TRBV9 CASSVAPTESSYEQYF TGTGCCAGCAGCGTAGCTCCGACAGAGAGCTCCTACGAGCAGTACTTC
. TRBD1 TRBJ1-6 TRBV3-1/TRBV3-2 CASSQTGTEFSPLHF TGTGCCAGCAGCCAGACCGGGACAGAGTTTTCACCCCTCCACTTT
. TRBD2 TRBJ2-7 TRBV9 CASSVGISGIYEQYF TGTGCCAGCAGCGTAGGAATTAGCGGGATATACGAGCAGTACTTC
. . TRBJ1-1 TRBV5-6 CASSFKGRYTEAFF TGTGCCAGCAGCTTTAAGGGGAGGTACACTGAAGCTTTCTTT
. . TRBJ1-1 TRBV2 CASSDRGGDTEAFF TGTGCCAGCAGTGACCGCGGGGGAGACACTGAAGCTTTCTTT
. . TRBJ1-1 TRBV6-6 CASSWTVNTEAFF TGTGCCAGCAGTTGGACGGTGAACACTGAAGCTTTCTTT
. TRBD1 TRBJ1-1 TRBV5-1 CASSSLPYQGASGMNTEAFF TGCGCCAGCAGCTCGCTCCCTTATCAGGGGGCGTCGGGCATGAACACTGAAGCTTTCTTT
. . TRBJ1-3 TRBV7-8 CASSLESAYSWGNTIYF TGTGCCAGCAGCTTAGAATCTGCTTACAGCTGGGGAAACACCATATATTTT
. TRBD2 TRBJ2-2 TRBV15 CATSRDGTSGTTGELFF TGTGCCACCAGCAGAGACGGGACTAGCGGCACCACCGGGGAGCTGTTTTTT
. . TRBJ2-5 TRBV5-1 CASSSQETQYF TGCGCCAGCAGCAGCCAAGAGACCCAGTACTTC
. . TRBJ2-2 TRBV6-5 CASSRGVGRELFF TGTGCCAGCAGTCGGGGAGTTGGCAGGGAGCTGTTTTTT
. TRBD2 TRBJ2-7 TRBV27 CASSFRTSGGEQYF TGTGCCAGCAGTTTCCGGACTAGCGGGGGGGAGCAGTACTTC
few TRBD1 TRBJ1-2 TRBV4-2 CASSQGTGVNYGYTF TGTGCCAGCAGCCAAGGCACAGGGGTTAACTATGGCTACACCTTC
once TRBD1 TRBJ2-1 TRBV5-5 CASSLEGTDYNEQFF TGTGCCAGCAGCTTGGAGGGGACAGACTACAATGAGCAGTTCTTC
. . TRBJ2-2 TRBV5-5 CASSYSDSNTGELFF TGTGCCAGCAGCTATAGCGACTCGAACACCGGGGAGCTGTTTTTT
. . TRBJ2-7 TRBV29-1 CSVEKGGTEQYF TGCAGCGTTGAAAAGGGGGGAACGGAGCAGTACTTC
. . TRBJ2-7 TRBV29-1 CSVEVRDQAYEQYF TGCAGCGTTGAAGTGAGGGACCAAGCCTACGAGCAGTACTTC
. . TRBJ1-2 TRBV4-3 CASSHRGHLYGYTF TGCGCCAGCAGCCACCGGGGGCACCTCTATGGCTACACCTTC
. TRBD1 TRBJ1-2 TRBV2 CASSSTGGRGGYTF TGTGCCAGCAGCTCCACAGGGGGTCGAGGAGGCTACACCTTC
. . TRBJ2-3 TRBV28 CASSLGTDTQYF TGTGCCAGCAGTTTAGGCACAGATACGCAGTATTTT
few TRBD1 TRBJ2-7 TRBV3-1/TRBV3-2 CASSSDRGGYEQYF TGTGCCAGCAGCAGCGACAGGGGGGGGTACGAGCAGTACTTC
. TRBD1 TRBJ2-1 TRBV7-9 CASSLEQGANEQFF TGTGCCAGCAGCTTAGAACAGGGGGCGAATGAGCAGTTCTTC
. TRBD1 TRBJ1-2 TRBV27 CASSDRGLVRGYTF TGTGCCAGCTCGGACAGGGGCCTCGTTCGGGGCTACACCTTC
. . TRBJ1-1 TRBV7-2 CASSLRGTEAFF TGTGCCAGCAGCTTACGGGGCACTGAAGCTTTCTTT
. . TRBJ2-1 TRBV11-2 CASSLDGKAGVPYNEQFF TGTGCCAGCAGCTTAGACGGAAAGGCCGGGGTGCCCTACAATGAGCAGTTCTTC
. . TRBJ1-1 TRBV14 CASIPKNTARNTEAFF TGTGCCAGCATTCCAAAAAATACAGCCAGGAACACTGAAGCTTTCTTT
. TRBD1 TRBJ1-1 TRBV7-9 CASRARQGMDTEAFF TGTGCCAGCAGGGCCCGACAGGGTATGGACACTGAAGCTTTCTTT
. . TRBJ2-2 TRBV5-1 CASSLASSPNTGELFF TGCGCCAGCAGCTTGGCCAGTTCTCCGAACACCGGGGAGCTGTTTTTT
. . TRBJ1-5 TRBV2 CAGTETYSNQPQHF TGTGCCGGCACGGAAACTTATAGCAATCAGCCCCAGCATTTT
. TRBD1 TRBJ2-1 TRBV4-1 CASSQVGQGHNEQFF TGCGCCAGCAGCCAAGTGGGACAGGGACACAATGAGCAGTTCTTC
. . TRBJ2-7 TRBV19 CASSIRLSYEQYF TGTGCCAGTAGTATCCGTCTCTCCTACGAGCAGTACTTC
. . TRBJ1-2 TRBV15 CATSRGGGDGYTF TGTGCCACCAGCAGAGGGGGAGGGGACGGCTACACCTTC
. . TRBJ1-5 TRBV7-6 CASSLHNQPQHF TGTGCCAGCAGCTTACATAATCAGCCCCAGCATTTT
. . TRBJ2-7 TRBV28 CATLTVKNYEQYF TGTGCCACCCTAACAGTAAAGAACTACGAGCAGTACTTC
. . TRBJ1-3 TRBV27 CASSLQGWGRNTIYF TGTGCCAGCAGTTTACAGGGCTGGGGGAGAAACACCATATATTTT
. . TRBJ2-7 TRBV30 CAWSKGAGDEQYF TGTGCCTGGAGTAAAGGGGCCGGGGACGAGCAGTACTTC
few TRBD2 TRBJ2-7 TRBV11-2 CASSKLGLAGGPLSYEQYF TGTGCCAGCAGCAAATTGGGACTAGCGGGAGGGCCCCTCTCCTACGAGCAGTACTTC
. . TRBJ2-7 TRBV5-1 CASSLGQGAVEQYF TGCGCCAGCAGCTTGGGTCAGGGAGCGGTCGAGCAGTACTTC
. . TRBJ2-7 TRBV7-9 CASSLVEGQLSF TGTGCCAGTAGCTTAGTTGAGGGGCAGTTAAGCTTC
. . TRBJ1-1 TRBV12-3/TRBV12-4 CASSLRARTEAFF TGTGCCAGCAGTTTGCGGGCCAGGACTGAAGCTTTCTTT